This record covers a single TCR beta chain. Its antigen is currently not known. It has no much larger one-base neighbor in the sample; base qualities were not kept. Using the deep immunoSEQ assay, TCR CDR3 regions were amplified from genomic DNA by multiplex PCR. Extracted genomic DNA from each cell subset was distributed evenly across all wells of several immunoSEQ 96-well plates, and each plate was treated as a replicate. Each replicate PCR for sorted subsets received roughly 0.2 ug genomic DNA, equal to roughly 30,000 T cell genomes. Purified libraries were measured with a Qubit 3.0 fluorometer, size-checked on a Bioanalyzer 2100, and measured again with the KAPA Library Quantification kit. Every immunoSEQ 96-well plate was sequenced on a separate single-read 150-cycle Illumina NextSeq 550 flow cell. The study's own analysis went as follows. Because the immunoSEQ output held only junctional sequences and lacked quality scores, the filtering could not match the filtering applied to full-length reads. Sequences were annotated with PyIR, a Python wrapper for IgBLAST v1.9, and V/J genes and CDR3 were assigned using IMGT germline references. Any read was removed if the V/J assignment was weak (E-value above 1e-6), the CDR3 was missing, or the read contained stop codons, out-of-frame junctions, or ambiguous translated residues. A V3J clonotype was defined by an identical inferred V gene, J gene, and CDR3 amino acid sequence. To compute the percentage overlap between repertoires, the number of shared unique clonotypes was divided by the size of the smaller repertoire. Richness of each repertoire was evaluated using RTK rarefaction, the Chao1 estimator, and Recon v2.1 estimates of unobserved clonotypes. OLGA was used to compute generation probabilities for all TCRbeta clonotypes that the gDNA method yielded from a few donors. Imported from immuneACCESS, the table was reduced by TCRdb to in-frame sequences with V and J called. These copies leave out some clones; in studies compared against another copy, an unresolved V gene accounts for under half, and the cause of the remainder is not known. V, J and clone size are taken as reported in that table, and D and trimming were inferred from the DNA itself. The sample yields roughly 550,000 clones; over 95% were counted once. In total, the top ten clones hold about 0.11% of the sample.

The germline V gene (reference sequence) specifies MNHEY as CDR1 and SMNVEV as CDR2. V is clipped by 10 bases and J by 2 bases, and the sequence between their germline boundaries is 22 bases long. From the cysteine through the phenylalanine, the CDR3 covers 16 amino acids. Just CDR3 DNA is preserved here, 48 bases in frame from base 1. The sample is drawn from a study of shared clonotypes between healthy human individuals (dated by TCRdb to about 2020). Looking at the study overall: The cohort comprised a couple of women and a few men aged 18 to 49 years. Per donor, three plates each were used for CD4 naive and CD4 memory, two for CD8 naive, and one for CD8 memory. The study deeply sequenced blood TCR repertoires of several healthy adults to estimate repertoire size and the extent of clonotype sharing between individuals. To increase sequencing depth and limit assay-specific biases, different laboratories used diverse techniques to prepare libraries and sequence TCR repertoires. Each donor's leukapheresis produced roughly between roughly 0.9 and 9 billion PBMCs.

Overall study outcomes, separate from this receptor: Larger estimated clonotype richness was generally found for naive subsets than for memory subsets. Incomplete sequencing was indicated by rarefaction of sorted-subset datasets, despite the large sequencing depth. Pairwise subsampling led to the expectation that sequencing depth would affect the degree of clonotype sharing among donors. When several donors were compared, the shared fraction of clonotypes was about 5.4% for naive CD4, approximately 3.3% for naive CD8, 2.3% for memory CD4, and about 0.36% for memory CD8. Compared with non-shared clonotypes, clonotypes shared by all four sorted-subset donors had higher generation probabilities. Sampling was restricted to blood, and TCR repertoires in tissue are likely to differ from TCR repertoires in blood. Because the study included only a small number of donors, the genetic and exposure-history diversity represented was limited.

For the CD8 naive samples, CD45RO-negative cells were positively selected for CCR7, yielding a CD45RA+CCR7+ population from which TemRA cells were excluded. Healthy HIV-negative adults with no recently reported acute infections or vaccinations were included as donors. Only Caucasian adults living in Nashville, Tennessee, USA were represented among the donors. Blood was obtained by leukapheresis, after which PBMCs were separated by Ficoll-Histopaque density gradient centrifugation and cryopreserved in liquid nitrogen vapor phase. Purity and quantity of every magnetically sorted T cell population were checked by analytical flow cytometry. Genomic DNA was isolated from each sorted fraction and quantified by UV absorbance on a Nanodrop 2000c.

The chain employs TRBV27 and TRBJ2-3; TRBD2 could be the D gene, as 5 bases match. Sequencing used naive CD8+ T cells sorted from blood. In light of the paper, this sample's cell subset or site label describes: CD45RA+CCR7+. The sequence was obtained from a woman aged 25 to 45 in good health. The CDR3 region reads CATRRGDLDYTDTQYF. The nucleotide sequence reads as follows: TGTGCCACCCGCCGAGGCGACTTAGACTACACAGATACGCAGTATTTT.